The rows below give T cell receptor beta chains drawn from one sample of a study of blood T cell repertoires in COVID-19. Data came from immunoSEQ multiplex PCR; TCRdb stores just in-frame clones and leaves some out. The sample holds some 220,000 clones, around 81% seen once. The sequenced material came from peripheral blood. These receptors came from a human donor in a cohort sampled during active COVID-19. CDR3s include the opening cysteine and the closing phenylalanine or tryptophan. D genes are given only for firm matches. A row's size may be missing; if present it is once, few, many or a size class.

>TRBV7-9|TRBJ1-6|.|.
TGTGCCAGCAGCTTAGGAACAGAGAATTCACCCCTCCACTTT
CASSLGTENSPLHF
>TRBV7-2|TRBJ2-3|.|.
TGTGCCAGCAGCTCCCTCCGCGCGGATACGCAGTATTTT
CASSSLRADTQYF
>TRBV5-4|TRBJ2-3|.|once
TGTGCCAGCAGCGAGGGACTCACTAGCACAGATACGCAGTATTTT
CASSEGLTSTDTQYF
>TRBV6-2/TRBV6-3|TRBJ2-7|.|few
TGTGCCAGCAGTTACCAGACAGCGTTATTATACGAGCAGTACTTC
CASSYQTALLYEQYF
>TRBV2|TRBJ2-7|.|once
TGTGCCAGCAGTGGATCCGCCAGGGCCATCCCCTACGAGCAGTACTTC
CASSGSARAIPYEQYF
>TRBV6-2/TRBV6-3|TRBJ1-2|.|.
TGTGCCAGCAGTTACTCGACGGAGGGTAACTATGGCTACACCTTC
CASSYSTEGNYGYTF
>TRBV7-2|TRBJ1-4|TRBD1|few
TGTGCCAGCAGCTCACGACAGGGGGAGGAAAAACTGTTTTTT
CASSSRQGEEKLFF
>TRBV11-1|TRBJ2-7|TRBD2|.
TGTGCCAGCACCCGGACTAGCGGAATCTACGAGCAGTACTTC
CASTRTSGIYEQYF
>TRBV18|TRBJ2-1|.|.
TGTGCCAGCTCATCCCGAGTGGGGCTCCAGGATGAGCAGTTCTTC
CASSSRVGLQDEQFF
>TRBV19|TRBJ2-2|TRBD2|.
TGTGCCAGTAGTATGCTAGCGGGAGTGAACACCGGGGAGCTGTTTTTT
CASSMLAGVNTGELFF
>TRBV7-2|TRBJ1-5|.|.
TGTGCCAGCAGCCCGATAGGGACTTCGAATCAGCCCCAGCATTTT
CASSPIGTSNQPQHF
>TRBV19|TRBJ1-1|.|.
TGTGCCAGTAGTATTGAGGTACAGGGTGAAGCTTTCTTT
CASSIEVQGEAFF
>TRBV5-1|TRBJ2-5|.|.
TGCGCCAGCAGCCCGGACAGAAGAAAAGAGACCCAGTACTTC
CASSPDRRKETQYF
>TRBV28|TRBJ1-1|.|once
TGTGCCAGCACCGGAACTCAGGGGAACACTGAAGCTTTCTTT
CASTGTQGNTEAFF
>TRBV7-9|TRBJ1-5|.|.
TGTGCCAGCAGCTTAAACAGAGATCAGCCCCAGCATTTT
CASSLNRDQPQHF
>TRBV11-3|TRBJ1-1|.|.
TGTGCCAGCAGCATCGGGGTGAACACTGAAGCTTTCTTT
CASSIGVNTEAFF
>TRBV2|TRBJ2-1|.|.
TGTGCCAGCAGCCCGCTAGCGCGCCCCTACTACAATGAGCAGTTCTTC
CASSPLARPYYNEQFF
>TRBV27|TRBJ2-5|.|.
TGTGCCAGCAGTCAAGGACCATGGTCGGGGGCCCAGTACTTC
CASSQGPWSGAQYF
>TRBV10-3|TRBJ2-1|.|.
TGTGCCATCAGTGACACAGGCGTCGGCTTGTACAATGAGCAGTTCTTC
CAISDTGVGLYNEQFF